This T cell receptor (beta chain) was identified during a study of T cells in Graves' hyperthyroidism and ophthalmopathy. The CDR3 sequence is 15 residues long. The ends were cut back, 0 bases at V and 2 bases at J, with 8 bases in the middle. Germline CDR1 is LNHNV and CDR2 is YYDKDF (reference sequence). Amplification targeted TCR beta CDR3 regions from RNA transcripts. The HTBI primer set drove a first-round RT-PCR of the TCR CDR3. In TCRdb, the multiplex PCR reads were re-called with MiXCR into one record per CDR3 protein. The sample has hundreds of thousands of distinct CDR3 sequences, about a sixth seen once. 10 ml of fresh peripheral blood supplied the PBMCs.

This clonotype was sampled from a woman younger than 45 with Graves' hyperthyroidism. The chain uses TRBV15 and TRBJ2-1; TRBD1 might be the D (6 bases). Sequencing was performed on blood. The CDR3 bases are TGTGCCACCAGCAGAGAACAGGGAACCTACAATGAGCAGTTCTTC. Protein sequence: CATSREQGTYNEQFF.